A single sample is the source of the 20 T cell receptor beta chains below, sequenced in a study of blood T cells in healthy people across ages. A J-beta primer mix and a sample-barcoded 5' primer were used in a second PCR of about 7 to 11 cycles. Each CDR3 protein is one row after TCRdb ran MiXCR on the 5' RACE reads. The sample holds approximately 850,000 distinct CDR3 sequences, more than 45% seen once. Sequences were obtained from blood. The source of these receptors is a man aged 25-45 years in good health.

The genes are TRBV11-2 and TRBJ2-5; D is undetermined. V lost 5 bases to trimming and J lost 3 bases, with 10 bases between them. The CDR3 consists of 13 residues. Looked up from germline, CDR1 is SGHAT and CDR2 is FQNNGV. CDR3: CASSVAMEETQYF. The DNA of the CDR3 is TGTGCCAGCAGCGTGGCAATGGAAGAGACCCAGTACTTC.

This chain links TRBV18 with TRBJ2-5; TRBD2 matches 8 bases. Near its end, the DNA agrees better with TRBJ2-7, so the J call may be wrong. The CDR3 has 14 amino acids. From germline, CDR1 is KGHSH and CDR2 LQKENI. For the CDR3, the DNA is TGTGCCAGCTCAGATCCGGGAGGGCCGCACGAGCAGTACTTC. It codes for CASSDPGGPHEQYF.

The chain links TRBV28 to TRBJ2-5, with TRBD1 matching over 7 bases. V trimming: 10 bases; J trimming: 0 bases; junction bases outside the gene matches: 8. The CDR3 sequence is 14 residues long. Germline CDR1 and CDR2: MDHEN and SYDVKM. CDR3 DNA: TGTGCCACCATCGACAGGGTGGACCAAGAGACCCAGTACTTC. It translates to CATIDRVDQETQYF.

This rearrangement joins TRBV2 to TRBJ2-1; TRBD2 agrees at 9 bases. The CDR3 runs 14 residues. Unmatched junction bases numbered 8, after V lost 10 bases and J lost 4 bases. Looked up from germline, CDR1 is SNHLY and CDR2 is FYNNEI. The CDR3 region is CATRAGGNYNEQFF. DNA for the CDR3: TGTGCCACCCGAGCGGGGGGTAATTACAATGAGCAGTTCTTC.

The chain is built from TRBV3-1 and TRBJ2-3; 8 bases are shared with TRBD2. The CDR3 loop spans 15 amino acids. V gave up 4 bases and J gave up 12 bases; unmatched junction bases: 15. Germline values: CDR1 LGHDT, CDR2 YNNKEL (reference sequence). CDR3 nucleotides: TGTGCCAGCAGCCGAGGGGGGTCGGTGCGGGAGGCCCAGTATTTT. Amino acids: CASSRGGSVREAQYF.

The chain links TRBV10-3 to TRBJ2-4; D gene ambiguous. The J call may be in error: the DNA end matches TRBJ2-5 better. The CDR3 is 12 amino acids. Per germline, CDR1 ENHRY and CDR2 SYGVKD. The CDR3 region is CAIRENPGTQYF. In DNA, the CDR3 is TGTGCCATCAGGGAAAATCCGGGGACCCAGTACTTC.

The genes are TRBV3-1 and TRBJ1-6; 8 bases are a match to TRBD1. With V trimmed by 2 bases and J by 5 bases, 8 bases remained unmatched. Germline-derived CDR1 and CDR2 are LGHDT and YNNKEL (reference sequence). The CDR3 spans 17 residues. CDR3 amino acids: CASSQKQGVVDNSPLHF. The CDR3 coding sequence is TGTGCCAGCAGCCAAAAACAGGGGGTGGTGGATAATTCACCCCTCCACTTT.

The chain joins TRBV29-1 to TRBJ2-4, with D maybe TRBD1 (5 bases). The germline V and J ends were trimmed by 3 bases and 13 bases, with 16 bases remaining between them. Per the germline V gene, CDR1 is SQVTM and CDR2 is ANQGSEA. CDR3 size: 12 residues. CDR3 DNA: TGCAGCGTTGACGCGCAGGGTGAAGAGCAGTACTTC. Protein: CSVDAQGEEQYF.

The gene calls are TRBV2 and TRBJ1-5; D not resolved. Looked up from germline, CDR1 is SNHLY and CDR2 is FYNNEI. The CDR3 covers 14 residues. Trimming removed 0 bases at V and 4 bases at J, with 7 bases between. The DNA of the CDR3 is TGTGCCAGCAGTGAAGCGGGCAGAAATCAGCCCCAGCATTTT. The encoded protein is CASSEAGRNQPQHF.

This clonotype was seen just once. CDR3 DNA: TGCAGTGCAGCCCCAGGACAGATATACCCCCTCCACTTT. Residues: CSAAPGQIYPLHF. V usage is TRBV20-1 and J usage is TRBJ1-6; maybe TRBD1 (6 bases). The germline V gene has CDR1 DFQATT and CDR2 SNEGSKA (reference sequence). CDR3 length equals 13 residues. Trimming stripped 6 bases from V and 13 bases from J, with 19 bases between.

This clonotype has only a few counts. CDR3 region: CASSRQGGNTEAFF. The DNA for the CDR3 is TGTGCCAGCAGCCGACAGGGTGGGAACACTGAAGCTTTCTTT. The rearrangement joins TRBV3-1 to TRBJ1-1; the match to TRBD1 covers 7 bases. This CDR3 has 14 amino acids. J gave up 1 base and V 4 bases, and 3 bases lay outside the gene matches. In germline, CDR1 is LGHDT, CDR2 YNNKEL (reference sequence).

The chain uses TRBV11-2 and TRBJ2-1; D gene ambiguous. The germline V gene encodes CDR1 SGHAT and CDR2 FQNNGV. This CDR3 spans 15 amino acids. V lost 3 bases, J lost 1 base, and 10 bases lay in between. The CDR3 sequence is CASSFLTRSYNEQFF. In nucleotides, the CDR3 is TGTGCCAGCAGCTTTCTGACCAGGTCCTACAATGAGCAGTTCTTC.

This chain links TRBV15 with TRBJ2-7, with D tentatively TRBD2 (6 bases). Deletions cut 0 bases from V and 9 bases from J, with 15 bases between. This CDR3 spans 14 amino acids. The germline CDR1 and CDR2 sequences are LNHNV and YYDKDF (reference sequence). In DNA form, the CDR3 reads TGTGCCACCAGCAGAGATCTAGGATCCGGGGGGCAGTACTTC. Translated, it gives CATSRDLGSGGQYF.

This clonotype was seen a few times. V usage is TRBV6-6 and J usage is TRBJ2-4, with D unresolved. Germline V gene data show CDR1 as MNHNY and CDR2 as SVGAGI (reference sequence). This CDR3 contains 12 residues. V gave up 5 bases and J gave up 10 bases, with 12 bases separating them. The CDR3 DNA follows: TGTGCCAGCAGTCCGTCCGTGAGGATTCAGTACTTC. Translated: CASSPSVRIQYF.

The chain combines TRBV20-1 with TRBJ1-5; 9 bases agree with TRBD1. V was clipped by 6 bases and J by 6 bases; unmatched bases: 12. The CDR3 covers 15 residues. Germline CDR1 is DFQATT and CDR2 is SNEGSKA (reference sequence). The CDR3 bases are TGCAGTGCCAAACCGGGGACAGGGTCTCGTCAGCCCCAGCATTTT. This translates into CSAKPGTGSRQPQHF.

The CDR3 region is CASSLRRQGLRTSGYEQFF. DNA of the CDR3: TGTGCCAGCAGTTTAAGGCGGCAGGGCCTCCGGACTAGCGGGTATGAGCAGTTCTTC. The chain recombines TRBV27 with TRBJ2-1, with 11 bases matching TRBD2. The trim removed 2 bases at V and 8 bases at J, leaving 17 bases unmatched. This CDR3 has 19 residues. The germline CDR1 and CDR2 sequences are MNHEY and SMNVEV (reference sequence).

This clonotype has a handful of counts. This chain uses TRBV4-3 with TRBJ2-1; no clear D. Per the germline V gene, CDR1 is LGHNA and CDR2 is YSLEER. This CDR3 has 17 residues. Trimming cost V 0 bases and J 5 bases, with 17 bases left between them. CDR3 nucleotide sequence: TGCGCCAGCAGCCAAGAGCGAGCCCGTCCATCGGACAATGAGCAGTTCTTC. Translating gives CASSQERARPSDNEQFF.

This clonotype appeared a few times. The CDR3 spells CASSQNGEGSWNEQFF. The CDR3 coding sequence is TGTGCCAGCAGCCAGAATGGTGAGGGATCGTGGAATGAGCAGTTCTTC. This chain joins TRBV7-8 and TRBJ2-1; D is possibly TRBD2 (5 bases). V was cut by 5 bases and J by 7 bases, with 21 bases left in between. Germline CDR1 and CDR2: SGHVS and FQNEAQ. The CDR3 consists of 16 residues.

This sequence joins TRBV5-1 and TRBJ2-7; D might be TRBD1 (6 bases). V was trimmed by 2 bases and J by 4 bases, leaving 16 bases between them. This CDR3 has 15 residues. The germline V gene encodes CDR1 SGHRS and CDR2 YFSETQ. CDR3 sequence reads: CASSLAGEITYEQYF. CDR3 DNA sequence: TGCGCCAGCAGCTTAGCAGGGGAAATAACGTACGAGCAGTACTTC.

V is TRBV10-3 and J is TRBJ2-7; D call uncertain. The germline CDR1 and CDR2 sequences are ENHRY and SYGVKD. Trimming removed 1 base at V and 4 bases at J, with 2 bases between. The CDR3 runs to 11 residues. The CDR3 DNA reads TGTGCCATCAGTGAGTTGTACGAGCAGTACTTC. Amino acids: CAISELYEQYF.